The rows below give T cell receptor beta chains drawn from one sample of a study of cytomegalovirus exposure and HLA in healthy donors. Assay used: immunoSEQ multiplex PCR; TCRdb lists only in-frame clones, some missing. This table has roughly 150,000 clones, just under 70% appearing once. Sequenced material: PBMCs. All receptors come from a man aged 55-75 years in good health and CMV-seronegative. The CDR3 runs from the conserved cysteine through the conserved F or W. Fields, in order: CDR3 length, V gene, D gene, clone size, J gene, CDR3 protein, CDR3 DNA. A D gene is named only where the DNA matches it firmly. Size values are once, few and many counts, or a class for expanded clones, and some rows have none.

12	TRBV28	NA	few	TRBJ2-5	CASTTGGETQYF	TGTGCCAGCACGACAGGAGGAGAGACCCAGTACTTC
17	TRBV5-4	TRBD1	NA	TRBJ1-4	CASSHRTGPATNEKLFF	TGTGCCAGCAGCCACCGGACAGGCCCTGCAACTAATGAAAAACTGTTTTTT
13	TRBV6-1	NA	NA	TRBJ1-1	CASSETGETEAFF	TGTGCCAGCAGTGAAACGGGTGAAACTGAAGCTTTCTTT
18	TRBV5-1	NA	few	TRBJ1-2	CASSLAPTGPMGNYGYTF	TGCGCCAGCAGCTTGGCCCCGACAGGACCCATGGGGAACTATGGCTACACCTTC
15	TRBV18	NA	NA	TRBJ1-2	CASSPLRSGDYGYTF	TGTGCCAGCTCACCACTAAGGAGCGGGGACTATGGCTACACCTTC
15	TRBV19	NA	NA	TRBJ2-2	CASSIAAGYTGELFF	TGTGCCAGTAGTATAGCAGCGGGCTACACCGGGGAGCTGTTTTTT
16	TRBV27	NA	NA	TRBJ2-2	CASSFWAGVNTGELFF	TGTGCCAGCAGTTTCTGGGCAGGGGTAAACACCGGGGAGCTGTTTTTT
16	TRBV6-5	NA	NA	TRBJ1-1	CASSYSQGGLNTEAFF	TGTGCCAGCAGTTACTCGCAGGGTGGGTTGAACACTGAAGCTTTCTTT
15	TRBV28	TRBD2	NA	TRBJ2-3	CASSGSGREADTQYF	TGTGCCAGCAGTGGTAGCGGGAGGGAGGCAGATACGCAGTATTTT
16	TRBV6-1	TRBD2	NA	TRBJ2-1	CASSARTSGRGNEQFF	TGTGCCAGCAGTGCCCGGACTAGCGGGAGGGGTAATGAGCAGTTCTTC
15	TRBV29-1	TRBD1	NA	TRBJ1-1	CSVSPGTGRGTEAFF	TGCAGCGTGAGTCCCGGGACAGGGCGGGGCACTGAAGCTTTCTTT
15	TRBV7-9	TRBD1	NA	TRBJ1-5	CASSSYRGPNQPQHF	TGTGCCAGCAGCTCTTACAGGGGACCCAATCAGCCCCAGCATTTT
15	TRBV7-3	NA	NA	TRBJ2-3	CASSLGLTSTDTQYF	TGTGCCAGCAGCTTGGGGCTAACTAGCACAGATACGCAGTATTTT
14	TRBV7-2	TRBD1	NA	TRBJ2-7	CASSFRQGAIEQYF	TGTGCCAGCAGCTTTCGACAGGGGGCCATCGAGCAGTACTTC
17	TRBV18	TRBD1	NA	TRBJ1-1	CASSPRDLTGGLTEAFF	TGTGCCAGCTCACCACGCGATTTGACAGGGGGCCTCACTGAAGCTTTCTTT
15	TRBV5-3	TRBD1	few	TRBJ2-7	CASRDRVGSSYEQYF	TGTGCCAGCAGGGACAGGGTAGGGAGCTCCTACGAGCAGTACTTC
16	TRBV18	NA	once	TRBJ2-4	CASSPETDLAKNIQYF	TGTGCCAGCTCACCCGAGACAGATTTAGCCAAAAACATTCAGTACTTC
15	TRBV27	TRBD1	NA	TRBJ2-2	CASTAGTVNTGELFF	TGTGCCAGCACAGCCGGGACAGTAAACACCGGGGAGCTGTTTTTT
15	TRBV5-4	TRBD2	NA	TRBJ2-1	CASSGGTSDYNEQFF	TGTGCCAGCAGCGGCGGGACTAGCGATTACAATGAGCAGTTCTTC
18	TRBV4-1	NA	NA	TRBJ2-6	CASSQGGQKRSGANVLTF	TGCGCCAGCAGCCAAGGAGGACAGAAGCGCTCTGGGGCCAACGTCCTGACTTTC
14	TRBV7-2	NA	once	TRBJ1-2	CASSLGSIGYGYTF	TGTGCCAGCAGCTTAGGGAGCATCGGGTATGGCTACACCTTC
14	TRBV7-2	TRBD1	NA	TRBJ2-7	CASSLTDRAYEQYF	TGTGCCAGCAGCTTAACGGACAGGGCCTACGAGCAGTACTTC
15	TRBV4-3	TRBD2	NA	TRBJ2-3	CASSRTSGSTDTQYF	TGCGCCAGCTCCCGGACTAGCGGGAGCACAGATACGCAGTATTTT
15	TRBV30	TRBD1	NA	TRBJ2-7	CAWSRPQGVGYEQYF	TGTGCCTGGAGTCGACCACAGGGGGTGGGCTACGAGCAGTACTTC
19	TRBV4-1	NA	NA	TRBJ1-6	CASSQDGGRGRGINSPLHF	TGCGCCAGCAGCCAAGATGGGGGCAGGGGAAGAGGAATCAATTCACCCCTCCACTTT